The 8 T cell receptor beta chains below come from one sample, sequenced in a study of T cells in Graves' hyperthyroidism and ophthalmopathy. Template material for amplifying TCR beta CDR3 regions consisted of RNA transcripts. The TCR CDR3 was amplified in a first-round RT-PCR using the HTBI primer set. TCRdb processed the multiplex PCR reads anew with MiXCR; each CDR3 protein has one entry. Of hundreds of thousands of distinct CDR3 sequences listed, roughly 45% are singletons. The sample was peripheral blood or thyroid tissue (not recorded which). The origin of the receptors is an adult man with Graves' disease, either hyperthyroidism or ophthalmopathy (not recorded which).

J is TRBJ1-3 and V is TRBV7-2, with TRBD1 identical over 7 bases. CDR1 and CDR2 (germline): SGHTA, FQGNSA. The CDR3 sequence is 17 residues long. Trimming cost V 7 bases and J 0 bases; bases outside gene matches: 12. CDR3: CASTPYLGDSSGNTIYF. The CDR3 region has the DNA TGTGCCAGCACCCCATACCTCGGGGACAGCTCTGGAAACACCATATATTTT.

This clonotype has just a few counts. The CDR3 protein is CASSRYLSQPQHF. CDR3 coding DNA: TGTGCCAGCAGCCGGTACCTATCTCAGCCCCAGCATTTT. V is TRBV12-3 or TRBV12-4 and J is TRBJ1-5, with no clear D. This CDR3 comprises 13 residues. Deletions cut 6 bases from V and 6 bases from J, with 12 bases between.

The CDR3 here is CASSVPGQGVYEQYF. Written as DNA, the CDR3 is TGTGCCAGTAGTGTACCGGGACAGGGAGTCTACGAGCAGTACTTC. The chain couples TRBV19 to TRBJ2-7; TRBD1 matches 9 bases. The germline gives CDR1 LNHDA, CDR2 SQIVND (reference sequence). V shed 5 bases, J shed 3 bases, and the junction held 8 bases outside the gene matches. This CDR3 region has 15 residues.

The chain recombines TRBV5-1 with TRBJ1-1, with 8 positions matching TRBD1. V shed 4 bases, J shed 8 bases, and the junction held 4 bases outside the gene matches. This CDR3 region has 12 residues. Germline CDR1 reads SGHRS; CDR2 reads YFSETQ. This CDR3 is CASSRDRFEAFF. As DNA, the CDR3 is TGCGCCAGCAGCAGGGACAGGTTCGAAGCTTTCTTT.

Remarks on this clonotype: A much larger clone is a single base away; this may be a read error. The chain combines TRBV7-9 with TRBJ1-5; 7 bases line up with TRBD1. The CDR3 extends over 15 amino acids. The germline CDR1 and CDR2 sequences are SEHNR and FQNEAQ (reference sequence). The CDR3: CVSSLRAGGNQPQHF. The CDR3 DNA follows: TGTGTCAGCAGCTTAAGGGCAGGGGGAAATCAGCCCCAGCATTTT.

This clonotype came up a few times. This chain's CDR3 is CASSEQGHGEAFF. The CDR3, as DNA: TGTGCCAGCAGTGAACAGGGCCATGGTGAAGCTTTCTTT. The V call is TRBV2, the J call TRBJ1-1; tentatively, D is TRBD1 (5 bases). CDR3 length equals 13 residues. The V end was cut by 2 bases, the J end by 7 bases, with 11 bases between. The germline V gene has CDR1 SNHLY and CDR2 FYNNEI.

The chain has TRBV25-1 and TRBJ1-6; D gene ambiguous. The CDR3 runs to 16 residues. The ends were cut back, 5 bases at V and 10 bases at J, with 21 bases in the middle. The V gene's germline CDR1 is MGHDK and CDR2 SYGVNS. The CDR3 region has the DNA TGTGCCAGCAGTCCCGTCTCCAATTGGAACGGATCACCCCTCCACTTT. Its protein product is CASSPVSNWNGSPLHF.

This chain joins TRBV25-1 and TRBJ2-7; 9 bases match TRBD2. This CDR3 comprises 14 residues. From germline, CDR1 is MGHDK and CDR2 SYGVNS. CDR3 in amino acids: CARDGASGIYEQYF. The CDR3 nucleotides read TGTGCTAGAGATGGGGCTAGCGGGATCTACGAGCAGTACTTC.